The rows below give T cell receptor beta chains drawn from one sample of a study of blood T cell repertoires in COVID-19. Clones were sequenced by immunoSEQ multiplex PCR, and TCRdb holds only the in-frame ones, with some missing. The table includes about 150,000 clones, 80% to 90% detected once. The sequencing input was PBMCs or T cells enriched from blood (not recorded which). The receptors were gathered from a man over 45 who had recovered from COVID-19. CDR3s include the opening cysteine and the closing phenylalanine or tryptophan. The D gene is left open where the match is weak. Clone sizes are given selectively: once, few, many, or a class where the clone is expanded.

J gene: TRBJ1-2; V gene: TRBV24-1; clone size: -; D gene: TRBD1; CDR3 DNA: TGTGCCACCAGTCGGGACAGTAACTATGGCTACACCTTC; CDR3 protein: CATSRDSNYGYTF
J gene: TRBJ1-2; V gene: TRBV3-1/TRBV3-2; clone size: -; D gene: -; CDR3 DNA: TGTGCCAGCAGCCAAGTCAACCCTATCTATGGCTACACCTTC; CDR3 protein: CASSQVNPIYGYTF
J gene: TRBJ1-2; V gene: TRBV7-2; clone size: -; D gene: -; CDR3 DNA: TGTGCCAGCAGCTTAGAAGTGGGGGCGCGGGGCTACACCTTC; CDR3 protein: CASSLEVGARGYTF
J gene: TRBJ2-2; V gene: TRBV19; clone size: -; D gene: TRBD1; CDR3 DNA: TGTGCCAGTAGAACGGACAGGACCACCGGGGAGCTGTTTTTT; CDR3 protein: CASRTDRTTGELFF
J gene: TRBJ2-1; V gene: TRBV5-1; clone size: -; D gene: TRBD2; CDR3 DNA: TGCGCCAGCAGCCTCCCTAGCGGGGGATACAATGAGCAGTTCTTC; CDR3 protein: CASSLPSGGYNEQFF
J gene: TRBJ1-4; V gene: TRBV6-1; clone size: -; D gene: TRBD1; CDR3 DNA: TGTGCCAGCAGACCTTTGACAGGGAATGAAAAACTGTTTTTT; CDR3 protein: CASRPLTGNEKLFF
J gene: TRBJ2-7; V gene: TRBV27; clone size: -; D gene: -; CDR3 DNA: TGTGCCAGCAGTTTGGGGCGACAGAGCTACGAGCAGTACTTC; CDR3 protein: CASSLGRQSYEQYF
J gene: TRBJ1-1; V gene: TRBV6-4; clone size: -; D gene: TRBD1; CDR3 DNA: TGTGCCAGCAGTGATAGACAGGGCCAAGCTTTCTTT; CDR3 protein: CASSDRQGQAFF
J gene: TRBJ1-2; V gene: TRBV9; clone size: -; D gene: -; CDR3 DNA: TGTGCCAGCACCCGAGGAAGGTACTCAGACCAGAACTATGGCTACACCTTC; CDR3 protein: CASTRGRYSDQNYGYTF
J gene: TRBJ2-7; V gene: TRBV6-1; clone size: -; D gene: TRBD2; CDR3 DNA: TGTGCCAGCAGTGAAAGGCCTAGCGGGGGTTCCTACGAGCAGTACTTC; CDR3 protein: CASSERPSGGSYEQYF
J gene: TRBJ1-1; V gene: TRBV5-6; clone size: -; D gene: -; CDR3 DNA: TGTGCCAGCAGCCGGACAGCTGCGAACACTGAAGCTTTCTTT; CDR3 protein: CASSRTAANTEAFF
J gene: TRBJ2-5; V gene: TRBV4-2; clone size: -; D gene: -; CDR3 DNA: TGTGCCAGCAGCCAAGGTACGGGGGGCCTCCAAGAGACCCAGTACTTC; CDR3 protein: CASSQGTGGLQETQYF
J gene: TRBJ2-7; V gene: TRBV18; clone size: -; D gene: TRBD1; CDR3 DNA: TGTGCCAGCTCAGCTCGGACAGGGTCCCACGAGCAGTACTTC; CDR3 protein: CASSARTGSHEQYF
J gene: TRBJ1-2; V gene: TRBV7-9; clone size: -; D gene: -; CDR3 DNA: TGTGCCAGCAGCCCCCAGGGTGGTACAGCAAATTATGGCTACACCTTC; CDR3 protein: CASSPQGGTANYGYTF
J gene: TRBJ2-1; V gene: TRBV9; clone size: -; D gene: TRBD2; CDR3 DNA: TGTGCCAGCAGCGCCCATTCGGGACTAGCGATGAATGAGCAGTTCTTC; CDR3 protein: CASSAHSGLAMNEQFF
J gene: TRBJ2-1; V gene: TRBV27; clone size: -; D gene: TRBD1; CDR3 DNA: TGTGCCAGCAGTTTATCGGGACAGGGATCGGATGAGCAGTTCTTC; CDR3 protein: CASSLSGQGSDEQFF
J gene: TRBJ1-4; V gene: TRBV10-3; clone size: once; D gene: TRBD1; CDR3 DNA: TGTGCCATCAGTGAGACCGACAGGGCGGGTGAAAAACTGTTTTTT; CDR3 protein: CAISETDRAGEKLFF
J gene: TRBJ1-2; V gene: TRBV5-5; clone size: -; D gene: TRBD1; CDR3 DNA: TGTGCCAGCAGCTCCACTACCGGGACAGGGGGCGTCTATGGCTACACCTTC; CDR3 protein: CASSSTTGTGGVYGYTF
J gene: TRBJ1-1; V gene: TRBV5-1; clone size: -; D gene: -; CDR3 DNA: TGCGCCAGCAGCCCAGGACAGATAGCCAACACTGAAGCTTTCTTT; CDR3 protein: CASSPGQIANTEAFF
J gene: TRBJ1-5; V gene: TRBV19; clone size: -; D gene: -; CDR3 DNA: TGTGCCAGTAGTATAGCCGGGGTTCGGGGCAATCAGCCCCAGCATTTT; CDR3 protein: CASSIAGVRGNQPQHF
J gene: TRBJ2-3; V gene: TRBV7-9; clone size: -; D gene: -; CDR3 DNA: TGTGCCTCTCGGGTTGGGACAGATACGCAGTATTTT; CDR3 protein: CASRVGTDTQYF
J gene: TRBJ1-2; V gene: TRBV30; clone size: -; D gene: -; CDR3 DNA: TGTGCCTGGAGCATCGGGTTAAACTATGGCTACACCTTC; CDR3 protein: CAWSIGLNYGYTF
J gene: TRBJ2-3; V gene: TRBV10-3; clone size: -; D gene: -; CDR3 DNA: TGTGCCATCAGTGAGTCCGTCACAGATACGCAGTATTTT; CDR3 protein: CAISESVTDTQYF
J gene: TRBJ1-4; V gene: TRBV4-2; clone size: -; D gene: TRBD1; CDR3 DNA: TGTGCCAGCAGCGCCCAACAGGGGGAGGAAAAACTGTTTTTT; CDR3 protein: CASSAQQGEEKLFF
J gene: TRBJ2-1; V gene: TRBV3-1/TRBV3-2; clone size: -; D gene: -; CDR3 DNA: TGTGCCAGCAGCCAATCGGTCTACAATGAGCAGTTCTTC; CDR3 protein: CASSQSVYNEQFF
J gene: TRBJ2-1; V gene: TRBV5-1; clone size: -; D gene: -; CDR3 DNA: TGCGCCAGCAGTCCCAAGACTCCTACCTCCTACAATGAGCAGTTCTTC; CDR3 protein: CASSPKTPTSYNEQFF
J gene: TRBJ2-2; V gene: TRBV3-1/TRBV3-2; clone size: -; D gene: TRBD2; CDR3 DNA: TGTGCCAGCAGCCAGGAACTAGCGGTGACCTACACCGGGGAGCTGTTTTTT; CDR3 protein: CASSQELAVTYTGELFF
J gene: TRBJ1-2; V gene: TRBV7-3; clone size: -; D gene: -; CDR3 DNA: TGTGCCAGCAGCCTGGGGACTGCTTATGGCTACGGCCCCCCCGGCTACACCTTC; CDR3 protein: CASSLGTAYGYGPPGYTF
J gene: TRBJ1-2; V gene: TRBV5-8; clone size: -; D gene: -; CDR3 DNA: TGTGCCAGCAGCCTAAATGTAGGAGGGTATGGCTACACCTTC; CDR3 protein: CASSLNVGGYGYTF
J gene: TRBJ2-5; V gene: TRBV7-2; clone size: -; D gene: TRBD1; CDR3 DNA: TGTGCCAGCAGCTCAACAGGGGGCTTGGAGACCCAGTACTTC; CDR3 protein: CASSSTGGLETQYF
J gene: TRBJ2-7; V gene: TRBV27; clone size: -; D gene: -; CDR3 DNA: TGTGCCAGCAGTTTCCTAGGGAGCTCCTACGAGCAGTACTTC; CDR3 protein: CASSFLGSSYEQYF
J gene: TRBJ1-3; V gene: TRBV5-5; clone size: -; D gene: TRBD1; CDR3 DNA: TGTGCCAGCAGCCCAAGGGACAGCCGGGACACCATATATTTT; CDR3 protein: CASSPRDSRDTIYF
J gene: TRBJ1-5; V gene: TRBV15; clone size: once; D gene: -; CDR3 DNA: TGTGCCACCAGCAGAGGTCCGGGACTGGGCAATCAGCCCCAGCATTTT; CDR3 protein: CATSRGPGLGNQPQHF
J gene: TRBJ2-3; V gene: TRBV30; clone size: -; D gene: -; CDR3 DNA: TGTGCCTGGAGTGTACAGAGAGATACGCAGTATTTT; CDR3 protein: CAWSVQRDTQYF
J gene: TRBJ1-2; V gene: TRBV18; clone size: -; D gene: -; CDR3 DNA: TGTGCCAGCTCACCGGCAGGGGACTATGGCTACACCTTC; CDR3 protein: CASSPAGDYGYTF
J gene: TRBJ1-5; V gene: TRBV2; clone size: -; D gene: -; CDR3 DNA: TGTGCCAGCTCGCCAGGGGCCGGGCAGCCCCAGCATTTT; CDR3 protein: CASSPGAGQPQHF
J gene: TRBJ1-2; V gene: TRBV6-5; clone size: -; D gene: -; CDR3 DNA: TGTGCCAGCCTTGGGGTCGGAGGGTCCTTGGGCGGCTACACCTTC; CDR3 protein: CASLGVGGSLGGYTF
J gene: TRBJ1-4; V gene: TRBV4-3; clone size: -; D gene: -; CDR3 DNA: TGCGCCAGCAGCCAAAGGGGGGGTACAACTAATGAAAAACTGTTTTTT; CDR3 protein: CASSQRGGTTNEKLFF
J gene: TRBJ2-1; V gene: TRBV7-9; clone size: -; D gene: TRBD2; CDR3 DNA: TGTGCCAGCAGCTCTAGCGGGGGGGCGTCTGAGCAGTTCTTC; CDR3 protein: CASSSSGGASEQFF
J gene: TRBJ2-3; V gene: TRBV10-2; clone size: -; D gene: TRBD2; CDR3 DNA: TGCGCCAGCAGGCAAAGTAGCGGGGTCAGGGCAGATACGCAGTATTTT; CDR3 protein: CASRQSSGVRADTQYF
J gene: TRBJ1-4; V gene: TRBV19; clone size: -; D gene: -; CDR3 DNA: TGTGCCAGTAGTGCGCGGGGGTTGGTGACTAATGAAAAACTGTTTTTT; CDR3 protein: CASSARGLVTNEKLFF
J gene: TRBJ2-1; V gene: TRBV3-1/TRBV3-2; clone size: -; D gene: -; CDR3 DNA: TGTGCCAGCAGCCAAGTCTACAGACCCAATGAGCAGTTCTTC; CDR3 protein: CASSQVYRPNEQFF
J gene: TRBJ1-6; V gene: TRBV7-2; clone size: -; D gene: TRBD1; CDR3 DNA: TGTGCCAGCAGCTTCGGACAGGGGGGATCACCCCTCCACTTT; CDR3 protein: CASSFGQGGSPLHF
J gene: TRBJ1-5; V gene: TRBV7-8; clone size: -; D gene: TRBD1; CDR3 DNA: TGTGCCAGCAGCCTTGGACAGGTGAATCAGCCCCAGCATTTT; CDR3 protein: CASSLGQVNQPQHF
J gene: TRBJ2-2; V gene: TRBV6-5; clone size: -; D gene: -; CDR3 DNA: TGTGCCAGCAGTTACGCCGGGGGACCGAACACCGGGGAGCTGTTTTTT; CDR3 protein: CASSYAGGPNTGELFF
J gene: TRBJ1-6; V gene: TRBV19; clone size: -; D gene: TRBD1; CDR3 DNA: TGTGCCAGTAGTATACAGGACAGGGGACGATCACCCCTCCACTTT; CDR3 protein: CASSIQDRGRSPLHF
J gene: TRBJ1-4; V gene: TRBV15; clone size: -; D gene: -; CDR3 DNA: TGTGCCACCAGCAGACAGGGAAATGAAAAACTGTTTTTT; CDR3 protein: CATSRQGNEKLFF
J gene: TRBJ2-7; V gene: TRBV5-4; clone size: -; D gene: -; CDR3 DNA: TGTGCCAGCAGCTTGGGGCAGGGTAGCTCCTACGAGCAGTACTTC; CDR3 protein: CASSLGQGSSYEQYF
J gene: TRBJ2-7; V gene: TRBV2; clone size: few; D gene: TRBD2; CDR3 DNA: TGTGCCAGCAGTGACCTTCCTAGCGGGATTTCCTACGAGCAGTACTTC; CDR3 protein: CASSDLPSGISYEQYF
J gene: TRBJ2-2; V gene: TRBV29-1; clone size: -; D gene: TRBD1; CDR3 DNA: TGCAGCGCGGGGCCACAGGGGACGAGCGGGGAGCTGTTTTTT; CDR3 protein: CSAGPQGTSGELFF
J gene: TRBJ1-5; V gene: TRBV12-5; clone size: -; D gene: -; CDR3 DNA: TGTGCTAGTTCAGGGCAGAGTCAGCCCCAGCATTTT; CDR3 protein: CASSGQSQPQHF
J gene: TRBJ1-1; V gene: TRBV11-1; clone size: few; D gene: -; CDR3 DNA: TGTGCCAGCAGCTTGACTGAGAACACTGAAGCTTTCTTT; CDR3 protein: CASSLTENTEAFF
J gene: TRBJ1-1; V gene: TRBV5-5; clone size: -; D gene: TRBD1; CDR3 DNA: TGTGCCAGCAGCTTGGATACGACAGGGCGCACTGAAGCTTTCTTT; CDR3 protein: CASSLDTTGRTEAFF
J gene: TRBJ2-7; V gene: TRBV12-3/TRBV12-4; clone size: -; D gene: -; CDR3 DNA: TGTGCCAGCAGTTTATCGACCGAGGGCCTGCAGTACTTC; CDR3 protein: CASSLSTEGLQYF
J gene: TRBJ2-1; V gene: TRBV2; clone size: once; D gene: TRBD1; CDR3 DNA: TGTGCCAGCAGTCTAGGACAGGGACGGGCTTACAATGAGCAGTTCTTC; CDR3 protein: CASSLGQGRAYNEQFF
J gene: TRBJ1-4; V gene: TRBV5-4; clone size: few; D gene: -; CDR3 DNA: TGTGCCAGCAGCTTGGGAGCCTCGGGCGGGGAAAAACTGTTTTTT; CDR3 protein: CASSLGASGGEKLFF
J gene: TRBJ1-2; V gene: TRBV5-1; clone size: -; D gene: -; CDR3 DNA: TGCGCCAGCAGCTACTTCGGGACGCCAAACGCGGGGGGCTACACCTTC; CDR3 protein: CASSYFGTPNAGGYTF
J gene: TRBJ1-2; V gene: TRBV27; clone size: few; D gene: TRBD1; CDR3 DNA: TGTGCCAGCAGTTTACAGGGGGCAAGAGGCTACACCTTC; CDR3 protein: CASSLQGARGYTF
J gene: TRBJ1-5; V gene: TRBV2; clone size: -; D gene: TRBD1; CDR3 DNA: TGTGCCAGCAGTAAAAACAGGGGAGGTCAGCCCCAGCATTTT; CDR3 protein: CASSKNRGGQPQHF